One T cell receptor beta chain is described in this entry. Its target is unknown. The data belong to a study of cytomegalovirus exposure and HLA in healthy donors. Study findings and constraints: Many donors carried some public TCRs, although rarity characterized most TCR sequences. Presence/absence analyses assumed roughly uniform sequencing depth across donors, which may not hold. Sequencing probably produced one cluster of sequence variants that were highly shared. According to reports, the classifier identified cytomegalovirus status with high specificity and sensitivity.

CDR3 length: 13 amino acids. Looked up from germline, CDR1 is SQVTM and CDR2 is ANQGSEA. Trimming pared 5 bases from V and 9 bases from J, leaving 17 bases between. Primers: 60 Vbeta forward and 13 Jbeta reverse. Libraries were prepared by immunoSEQ multiplex PCR; TCRdb keeps only in-frame clonotypes and omits some of them. In total, the table holds 170,000 or so clones. The rearrangement uses TRBV29-1 and TRBJ2-1; no definite D call. Sequenced material: PBMCs. This sequence originates from a man in his thirties or forties in good health and CMV-seronegative. The CDR3 coding sequence is TGCAGCGTTCCCGCATTTATAGTCGGTGAGCAGTTCTTC. Residues: CSVPAFIVGEQFF.